This passage covers 27 T cell receptor beta chains from one sample sequenced in a study of PD-L1 blockade in urothelial cancer. Here immunoSEQ multiplex PCR was the method, and the copy in TCRdb shows in-frame clones only, minus some. The sample shows about 63,000 clones, roughly four fifths of them seen only once. Time point: pretreatment peripheral blood. Source: PBMCs, taken around atezolizumab (anti-PD-L1) treatment. These receptors all stem from a man in his sixties or seventies with urothelial cancer.

This clone has a handful of counts. This chain joins TRBV2 and TRBJ1-1; 8 bases line up with TRBD1. CDR1 SNHLY and CDR2 FYNNEI come from the germline V gene. CDR3 length: 15 residues. V lost 8 bases and J lost 2; bases outside the gene matches: 10. CDR3 nucleotides: TGTGCCAGCCTTTTTAGGACAGGGATAAACACTGAAGCTTTCTTT. Residues: CASLFRTGINTEAFF.

This chain connects TRBV5-1 to TRBJ1-3, with 9 nucleotides matching TRBD1. The CDR3 spans 16 residues. With V trimmed by 4 bases and J by 0 bases, 5 bases remained unmatched. The germline V gene has CDR1 SGHRS and CDR2 YFSETQ. CDR3 residues: CASSTTGGLSGNTIYF. CDR3 sequence (DNA): TGCGCCAGCAGCACGACAGGGGGGCTCTCTGGAAACACCATATATTTT.

CDR3: CASSGRGGLNTEAFF. The CDR3 DNA is TGTGCCAGCAGCGGGAGGGGTGGACTGAACACTGAAGCTTTCTTT. The rearrangement links TRBV25-1 to TRBJ1-1, with a tentative D call TRBD1 (5 bases). V was shortened by 6 bases and J by 0 bases, with 14 bases between the two germline ends. The CDR3 is 15 residues long. Germline V gene sequence: CDR1 MGHDK, CDR2 SYGVNS.

This rearrangement joins TRBV5-1 to TRBJ1-4; the match to TRBD1 covers 9 bases. The trim removed 3 bases at V and 7 bases at J, leaving 4 bases unmatched. There are 14 residues in the CDR3. Germline V gene lookup returns CDR1 SGHRS and CDR2 YFSETQ. The CDR3 loop is CASSSDRGGEKLFF. Written as DNA, the CDR3 is TGCGCCAGCAGCTCCGACAGGGGGGGTGAAAAACTGTTTTTT.

The chain combines TRBV11-2 with TRBJ2-1, with TRBD1 as a possible D gene (6 bases). Germline CDR1 is SGHAT and CDR2 is FQNNGV. With 5 bases removed from V and 0 bases from J, the gap between germline ends came to 14 bases. The CDR3 is 16 residues long. In DNA form, the CDR3 reads TGTGCCAGCAGCCCACTAGGGGGAAGCTCCTACAATGAGCAGTTCTTC. This codes for CASSPLGGSSYNEQFF.

The CDR3 is CASSPRQGAGETQYF. The CDR3 bases are TGTGCCAGCAGCCCCCGACAGGGGGCAGGGGAGACCCAGTACTTC. J is TRBJ2-5 and V is TRBV11-3; 10 bases are shared with TRBD1. J lost 5 bases, V lost 5 bases, and 8 bases had no gene match. The V gene's germline CDR1 is SGHNT and CDR2 YENEEA. The CDR3 contains 15 residues.

The chain combines TRBV28 with TRBJ1-5, with a tentative D call TRBD1 (5 bases). V was cut by 5 bases and J by 0 bases, with 23 bases left in between. The CDR3 runs to 19 residues. Germline lookup yields CDR1 MDHEN and CDR2 SYDVKM. This CDR3 reads CASSPQAGKRDYSNQPQHF. CDR3 coding DNA: TGTGCCAGCAGTCCTCAGGCAGGAAAAAGGGACTATAGCAATCAGCCCCAGCATTTT.

The genes are TRBV6-6 and TRBJ1-1; TRBD1 agrees at 9 bases. The V gene's germline CDR1 is MNHNY and CDR2 SVGAGI (reference sequence). Losses at the gene ends were 6 bases for V and 5 bases for J; bases not matched to a gene: 7. The CDR3 contains 14 residues. CDR3 DNA: TGTGCCAGCAGGCCGACAGGGGGGAGGACTGAAGCTTTCTTT. Translated, it gives CASRPTGGRTEAFF.

This clone was picked up a small number of times. The gene calls are TRBV2 and TRBJ2-5, with 9 bases aligning to TRBD2. V gave up 4 bases and J gave up 2 bases; unmatched junction bases: 8. The CDR3 runs to 16 residues. The germline V gene encodes CDR1 SNHLY and CDR2 FYNNEI. CDR3 protein: CASSGASGVQQETQYF. The DNA of the CDR3 is TGTGCCAGCAGTGGTGCTAGCGGGGTTCAACAAGAGACCCAGTACTTC.

The V call is TRBV18, the J call TRBJ2-3; TRBD1 matches 8 bases. V dropped 8 bases and J dropped 1; count of bases not matched to a gene: 5. This CDR3 has 14 amino acids. The germline CDR1 and CDR2 sequences are KGHSH and LQKENI. The CDR3 is CASPKGQGTDTQYF. CDR3 sequence (DNA): TGTGCCAGCCCAAAGGGACAGGGCACAGATACGCAGTATTTT.

The chain has TRBV5-1 and TRBJ2-7, with 7 bases identical to TRBD1. With 0 bases clipped from V and 7 bases from J, the junction kept 10 bases outside the gene matches. The CDR3 length is 15 residues. From germline, CDR1 is SGHRS and CDR2 YFSETQ. CDR3 in amino acids: CASSLEGSGQREQYF. DNA of the CDR3: TGCGCCAGCAGCTTGGAGGGGTCGGGACAGAGGGAGCAGTACTTC.

The chain recombines TRBV11-3 with TRBJ2-1; 14 nucleotides line up with TRBD2. CDR1 and CDR2 from the germline V gene are SGHNT and YENEEA. J gave up 4 bases and V 3 bases, and 11 bases lay outside the gene matches. CDR3 length: 19 residues. CDR3 nucleotides: TGTGCCAGCAGCTTTGCCGGGACTAGCGGGAGCTCGGGTTACAATGAGCAGTTCTTC. Translating gives CASSFAGTSGSSGYNEQFF.

This sequence joins TRBV6-1 and TRBJ1-3; TRBD1 is a possible D gene (5 bases). The CDR3 is 15 residues long. Trimming stripped 3 bases from V and 5 bases from J, with 14 bases between. Germline V gene data show CDR1 as MNHNS and CDR2 as SASEGT. CDR3 protein: CASSEAQVYRNTIYF. In nucleotides, the CDR3 is TGTGCCAGCAGTGAGGCACAGGTGTATCGAAACACCATATATTTT.

The gene calls are TRBV4-3 and TRBJ2-2, with 7 bases that match TRBD1. The CDR3 spans 17 residues. V gave up 0 bases and J gave up 0 bases; unmatched junction bases: 4. Per germline, CDR1 LGHNA and CDR2 YSLEER. DNA for the CDR3: TGCGCCAGCAGCCAAGAATCCGGACAGGCGAACACCGGGGAGCTGTTTTTT. The encoded protein is CASSQESGQANTGELFF.

A few counts support this clone. The V call is TRBV18, the J call TRBJ1-6, with 8 bases matching TRBD1. The CDR3 contains 16 residues. Germline CDR1 KGHSH, CDR2 LQKENI. V trimming: 6 bases; J trimming: 11 bases; junction bases outside the gene matches: 15. The DNA for the CDR3 is TGTGCCAGCTCCCAATCATTCGGGGACAGGCTCCCACCCCTCCACTTT. Translating it yields CASSQSFGDRLPPLHF. Filled out from reference TRBV18 and TRBJ1-6, the complete variable domain reads NAGVMQNPRHLVRRRGQEARLRCSPMKGHSHVYWYRQLPEEGLKFMVYLQKENIIDESGMPKERFSAEFPKEGPSILRIQQVVRGDSAAYFCASSQSFGDRLPPLHFGNGTRLTVT.

V usage is TRBV5-4 and J usage is TRBJ2-7, with TRBD2 identical over 13 bases. V was pared by 4 bases and J by 5 bases, with 9 bases of the junction left unmatched. Germline V CDR1 and CDR2: SGHNT, YYREEE (reference sequence). The CDR3 extends over 16 amino acids. The CDR3 loop reads CASSRGTSGRVNEQYF. DNA of the CDR3: TGTGCCAGCAGCCGGGGCACTAGCGGGAGGGTTAACGAGCAGTACTTC. Full variable domain (rest looked up from reference TRBV5-4 and TRBJ2-7): ETGVTQSPTHLIKTRGQQVTLRCSSQSGHNTVSWYQQALGQGPQFIFQYYREEENGRGNFPPRFSGLQFPNYSSELNVNALELDDSALYLCASSRGTSGRVNEQYFGPGTRLTVT.

V is TRBV15 and J is TRBJ2-7; TRBD2 is a possible D gene (6 bases). V was shortened by 0 bases and J by 2 bases, with 17 bases between the two germline ends. CDR3 length equals 17 residues. Germline V gene sequence: CDR1 LNHNV, CDR2 YYDKDF (reference sequence). The CDR3 nucleotides are TGTGCCACCAGCAGAGATGATCCAGGGAGGCCCACCTACGAGCAGTACTTC. This encodes CATSRDDPGRPTYEQYF.

The chain is built from TRBV19 and TRBJ1-1; the match to TRBD1 covers 7 bases. CDR1 and CDR2 (germline): LNHDA, SQIVND (reference sequence). After removal of 4 bases from V and 0 bases from J, the junction contained 11 bases not matched to a gene. The CDR3 is 17 amino acids. CDR3 DNA: TGTGCCAGTAGTACCAACCTGGACAGGAAAATGAACACTGAAGCTTTCTTT. Its translation is CASSTNLDRKMNTEAFF.

The CDR3 DNA is TGCGCCAGCAGCCAGTGGGACTTGAACACAGATACGCAGTATTTT. It specifies CASSQWDLNTDTQYF. The rearrangement joins TRBV5-1 to TRBJ2-3, with D tentatively TRBD2 (6 bases). The germline V and J ends were trimmed by 4 bases and 2 bases, with 14 bases remaining between them. This CDR3 is built from 15 residues. The germline CDR1 and CDR2 sequences are SGHRS and YFSETQ.

This clone was seen a few times. The rearrangement uses TRBV7-2 and TRBJ1-1; TRBD1 aligns across 7 bases. J was trimmed by 5 bases and V by 2 bases; bases with no gene match: 11. Germline lookup yields CDR1 SGHTA and CDR2 FQGNSA. The CDR3 is 16 residues long. The CDR3 region has the DNA TGTGCCAGCAGCTTAAGAGGAGGGGGCGGCGGGACTGAAGCTTTCTTT. This gives the protein CASSLRGGGGGTEAFF.

The chain combines TRBV30 with TRBJ2-4; TRBD2 matches at 8 bases. The V and J ends lost 6 bases and 5 bases, in that order; junction bases with no gene match: 9. This CDR3 region has 14 residues. Germline-derived CDR1 and CDR2 are GTSNPN and SVGIG (reference sequence). The CDR3 DNA follows: TGTGCCTGCCGGAGCGGGAGTAGGGAAAACATTCAGTACTTC. It yields the protein CACRSGSRENIQYF.

The V and J genes are TRBV9 and TRBJ2-3; 9 nucleotides match TRBD2. Germline trimming cut 0 bases from V and 2 bases from J; bases unmatched to any gene: 16. The CDR3 loop spans 20 amino acids. CDR1 SGDLS and CDR2 YYNGEE come from the germline V gene. CDR3 protein: CASSVDLGWGSGRLTDTQYF. The DNA of the CDR3 is TGTGCCAGCAGCGTAGATCTGGGGTGGGGTAGCGGGAGACTCACAGATACGCAGTATTTT.

This clone was recorded only once. This chain joins TRBV19 and TRBJ2-1, with TRBD2 matching 7 bases. Trimming cost V 5 bases and J 8 bases; bases outside gene matches: 9. Germline CDR1 reads LNHDA; CDR2 reads SQIVND (reference sequence). The CDR3 extends over 14 amino acids. The CDR3 DNA sequence: TGTGCCAGTAGTCCCCGCGGTAGCGGGTATGAGCAGTTCTTC. Amino acid sequence: CASSPRGSGYEQFF.

This clone was counted a few times. This rearrangement joins TRBV5-4 to TRBJ2-7, with 9 bases aligning to TRBD1. There are 14 residues in the CDR3. The germline gives CDR1 SGHNT, CDR2 YYREEE (reference sequence). The junction had 7 bases not matched to a gene; V was cut back by 3 bases and J by 6 bases. This CDR3 reads CASSSKQGAREQYF. The DNA for the CDR3 is TGTGCCAGCAGCTCTAAACAGGGGGCACGCGAGCAGTACTTC.

The V and J genes are TRBV27 and TRBJ2-7; D possibly corresponds to TRBD2 (5 bases). Trimming removed 5 bases at V and 6 bases at J, with 14 bases between. Per germline, CDR1 MNHEY and CDR2 SMNVEV (reference sequence). This CDR3 region has 13 residues. The CDR3 DNA is TGTGCCAGCAGTGTAACAAGGAGCGGCGAGCAGTACTTC. Residues: CASSVTRSGEQYF.

This clone appeared a single time. The chain employs TRBV5-1 and TRBJ2-1; 10 bases map to TRBD2. CDR1 and CDR2 (germline): SGHRS, YFSETQ. The CDR3 covers 17 residues. The trim removed 0 bases at V and 7 bases at J, leaving 10 bases unmatched. CDR3 residues: CASSLEASGSLGNEQFF. CDR3 DNA: TGCGCCAGCAGCTTGGAGGCTAGCGGGAGCCTAGGGAATGAGCAGTTCTTC.

This clone came up a few times. The J gene is TRBJ1-5, the V gene TRBV27; TRBD1 is a possible D gene (6 bases). V lost 8 bases and J lost 5, with 22 bases in between. This CDR3 has 16 residues. Germline lookup yields CDR1 MNHEY and CDR2 SMNVEV (reference sequence). As DNA, the CDR3 is TGTGCCAGCCGTGGGGGTGGGTCAGGGGTCTATCAGCCCCAGCATTTT. This gives the protein CASRGGGSGVYQPQHF.